Listed below are T cell receptor beta chains from one sample, sequenced in a study of cytomegalovirus exposure and HLA in healthy donors. Assay used: immunoSEQ multiplex PCR; TCRdb lists only in-frame clones, some missing. This sample has approximately 270,000 clones; approximately 86% occur once, and the top ten carry around 1%. Material: PBMCs. These receptors were obtained from a woman in her late teens or twenties in good health and CMV-seronegative. CDR3s include the opening cysteine and the closing phenylalanine or tryptophan. D genes are given only for firm matches. Some rows mark clone size as missing; the rest say once, few, many or name a class of expanded clone.

d_gene | j_gene | abundance | v_gene | CDR3aa | CDR3nt
NA | TRBJ2-2 | NA | TRBV2 | CASSRGKNTGELFF | TGTGCCAGCAGCCGCGGGAAAAACACCGGGGAGCTGTTTTTT
TRBD2 | TRBJ2-3 | NA | TRBV4-1 | CASSGILAGGPGYTDTQYF | TGCGCCAGCAGCGGGATCTTAGCGGGAGGGCCGGGTTATACAGATACGCAGTATTTT
TRBD1 | TRBJ2-5 | NA | TRBV9 | CASSQGDWGRAVAQYF | TGTGCCAGCAGCCAGGGGGATTGGGGCCGAGCGGTGGCCCAGTACTTC
NA | TRBJ2-7 | NA | TRBV6-5 | CASRPDLSPYEQYF | TGTGCCAGCAGGCCCGATCTATCCCCCTACGAGCAGTACTTC
NA | TRBJ2-5 | NA | TRBV2 | CASRVNRASKETQYF | TGTGCCAGCAGGGTAAACAGGGCAAGTAAGGAGACCCAGTACTTC
NA | TRBJ1-5 | NA | TRBV15 | CATSRGDRPYSNQPQHF | TGTGCCACCAGCAGGGGAGACAGGCCGTATAGCAATCAGCCCCAGCATTTT
NA | TRBJ1-1 | NA | TRBV2 | CASSDSGDTEAFF | TGTGCCAGCAGTGACTCAGGGGACACTGAAGCTTTCTTT
TRBD1 | TRBJ1-1 | NA | TRBV9 | CASSAGQGAGNTEAFF | TGTGCCAGCAGCGCCGGACAGGGGGCCGGGAACACTGAAGCTTTCTTT
TRBD1 | TRBJ1-2 | NA | TRBV4-3 | CASSQENRGDGYTF | TGCGCCAGCAGCCAAGAAAACAGGGGCGATGGCTACACCTTC
NA | TRBJ2-2 | NA | TRBV5-4 | CASSFPRGGNTGELFF | TGTGCCAGCAGCTTTCCCAGGGGCGGGAACACCGGGGAGCTGTTTTTT
TRBD1 | TRBJ1-1 | NA | TRBV30 | CAWREKTGWDTEAFF | TGTGCCTGGAGGGAAAAGACAGGGTGGGACACTGAAGCTTTCTTT
NA | TRBJ1-2 | NA | TRBV7-2 | CASSFDDRPNYGYTF | TGTGCCAGCAGCTTCGATGACAGACCTAACTATGGCTACACCTTC
TRBD2 | TRBJ2-2 | NA | TRBV7-8 | CASSPGLLNTGELFF | TGTGCCAGCAGCCCGGGACTATTGAACACCGGGGAGCTGTTTTTT
TRBD2 | TRBJ2-1 | NA | TRBV4-1 | CASSQWTSGSYEQFF | TGCGCCAGCAGCCAATGGACTAGCGGGAGCTATGAGCAGTTCTTC
NA | TRBJ2-3 | NA | TRBV6-6 | CASSLNTDTQYF | TGTGCCAGCAGTCTTAACACAGATACGCAGTATTTT
NA | TRBJ2-7 | NA | TRBV10-1 | CASGRQAPTEEQYF | TGCGCCAGCGGGAGACAGGCCCCGACGGAAGAGCAGTACTTC
NA | TRBJ2-3 | NA | TRBV7-6 | CASSLERPDTQYF | TGTGCCAGCAGCTTAGAGCGGCCAGATACGCAGTATTTT
TRBD2 | TRBJ2-2 | NA | TRBV5-4 | CATRRLAGGPSTGELFF | TGTGCCACCAGAAGACTAGCGGGAGGGCCGAGCACCGGGGAGCTGTTTTTT
NA | TRBJ1-5 | NA | TRBV6-1 | CASRIGQGVQHF | TGTGCCAGCAGAATTGGGCAGGGCGTCCAGCATTTT
TRBD1 | TRBJ1-2 | NA | TRBV7-3 | CASSFGSGTAYGYTF | TGTGCCAGCAGCTTCGGCTCCGGGACAGCCTATGGCTACACCTTC
NA | TRBJ1-2 | NA | TRBV7-9 | CASSLDPGGPEGYTF | TGTGCCAGCAGCTTAGATCCTGGTGGGCCGGAAGGCTACACCTTC
TRBD2 | TRBJ2-7 | NA | TRBV7-2 | CASTPSGGGSYEQYF | TGTGCCAGCACCCCGAGCGGGGGGGGTTCCTACGAGCAGTACTTC
NA | TRBJ1-1 | NA | TRBV30 | CAWSVIAKNTEAFF | TGTGCCTGGAGTGTAATAGCAAAGAACACTGAAGCTTTCTTT
TRBD2 | TRBJ2-7 | NA | TRBV6-1 | CASSATILAGGSYEQYF | TGTGCCAGCAGTGCTACGATCCTAGCGGGAGGATCCTACGAGCAGTACTTC
NA | TRBJ1-2 | NA | TRBV7-9 | CASSLVGGVNYGYTF | TGTGCCAGCAGCTTAGTCGGAGGGGTGAACTATGGCTACACCTTC
NA | TRBJ1-1 | NA | TRBV27 | CASGSGHQNTEAFF | TGTGCCAGCGGATCGGGACACCAGAACACTGAAGCTTTCTTT
TRBD1 | TRBJ2-7 | NA | TRBV25-1 | CASSETGTAYEQYF | TGTGCCAGCAGTGAGACCGGGACAGCCTACGAGCAGTACTTC
TRBD1 | TRBJ1-1 | NA | TRBV28 | CASSSGQGAEAFF | TGTGCCAGCAGTTCAGGACAGGGGGCGGAAGCTTTCTTT
NA | TRBJ2-7 | NA | TRBV28 | CASSRSGGGFYEQYF | TGTGCCAGCAGCCGCTCTGGGGGGGGCTTCTACGAGCAGTACTTC
TRBD2 | TRBJ2-1 | NA | TRBV4-3 | CASSQDRGLAGAWGEQFF | TGCGCCAGCAGCCAAGATCGGGGCCTAGCGGGGGCTTGGGGTGAGCAGTTCTTC
TRBD1 | TRBJ1-5 | NA | TRBV9 | CASSVEGVTGGMPQHF | TGTGCCAGCAGCGTAGAGGGGGTAACAGGGGGTATGCCCCAGCATTTT
NA | TRBJ1-1 | NA | TRBV6-5 | CASRLTVMNTEAFF | TGTGCCAGCAGGCTGACAGTCATGAACACTGAAGCTTTCTTT
TRBD1 | TRBJ1-4 | NA | TRBV29-1 | CSVEVGTGGGKLFF | TGCAGCGTTGAAGTAGGGACAGGGGGCGGAAAACTGTTTTTT
TRBD2 | TRBJ2-3 | NA | TRBV30 | CAWSGGAGEDTQYF | TGTGCCTGGAGTGGGGGCGCGGGAGAGGATACGCAGTATTTT
NA | TRBJ1-4 | NA | TRBV6-1 | CASSEVPTPGEKLFF | TGTGCCAGCAGTGAAGTTCCAACCCCGGGTGAAAAACTGTTTTTT
NA | TRBJ2-7 | NA | TRBV7-3 | CASSLRGGRVSNEQYF | TGTGCCAGCAGCTTAAGAGGTGGCAGGGTTTCGAACGAGCAGTACTTC
TRBD1 | TRBJ1-1 | once | TRBV5-1 | CASSPGQGANTEAFF | TGCGCCAGCAGCCCCGGACAGGGGGCTAACACTGAAGCTTTCTTT
NA | TRBJ2-6 | NA | TRBV5-1 | CASSATGNGANVLTF | TGCGCCAGCAGCGCAACAGGGAACGGGGCCAACGTCCTGACTTTC
NA | TRBJ2-7 | NA | TRBV9 | CASSVEFNSYEQYF | TGTGCCAGCAGCGTAGAATTCAACAGCTACGAGCAGTACTTC
TRBD2 | TRBJ2-3 | NA | TRBV7-9 | CASSLWTSGSTDTQYF | TGTGCCAGCAGCCTTTGGACTAGCGGGAGCACAGATACGCAGTATTTT
TRBD1 | TRBJ1-1 | few | TRBV7-9 | CASSPPGTAATEAFF | TGTGCCAGCAGCCCGCCCGGGACAGCCGCCACTGAAGCTTTCTTT
NA | TRBJ1-6 | NA | TRBV7-2 | CASSLGLTPGGHYNSPLHF | TGTGCCAGCAGCTTAGGATTGACCCCCGGGGGGCATTATAATTCACCCCTCCACTTT
TRBD2 | TRBJ2-3 | once | TRBV9 | CASSASGGATDTQYF | TGTGCCAGCAGCGCTAGCGGGGGGGCCACAGATACGCAGTATTTT
NA | TRBJ1-2 | NA | TRBV7-3 | CASSLGGIGGYTF | TGTGCCAGCAGCTTAGGGGGGATAGGTGGCTACACCTTC
TRBD1 | TRBJ1-4 | NA | TRBV5-1 | CASSWDRGRNSEKLFF | TGCGCCAGCAGCTGGGACAGGGGGCGAAATAGTGAAAAACTGTTTTTT
NA | TRBJ1-2 | NA | TRBV19 | CASEARGLLGANYGYTF | TGTGCCAGTGAGGCCAGGGGCCTACTTGGGGCTAACTATGGCTACACCTTC
TRBD2 | TRBJ2-1 | NA | TRBV12-5 | CASGLDQAGGRNEQFF | TGTGCTAGTGGTTTGGACCAAGCGGGGGGGCGGAATGAGCAGTTCTTC
NA | TRBJ1-2 | NA | TRBV9 | CASSVGGGRANYGYTF | TGTGCCAGCAGCGTCGGGGGGGGCAGAGCTAACTATGGCTACACCTTC
NA | TRBJ2-3 | NA | TRBV25-1 | CASSFTRGDTQYF | TGTGCCAGCAGTTTTACAAGGGGGGATACGCAGTATTTT
TRBD2 | TRBJ2-3 | NA | TRBV7-3 | CASSSLAGGLHTQYF | TGTGCCAGCAGCTCACTAGCGGGGGGGCTACATACGCAGTATTTT
NA | TRBJ1-4 | NA | TRBV30 | CAWSPGMSNEKLFF | TGTGCCTGGAGTCCCGGGATGTCTAATGAAAAACTGTTTTTT
TRBD1 | TRBJ2-2 | NA | TRBV5-6 | CASSFPDRGELFF | TGTGCCAGCAGCTTTCCGGACAGGGGGGAGCTGTTTTTT
TRBD1 | TRBJ2-7 | NA | TRBV18 | CASSPFTGTGVSYEQYF | TGTGCCAGCTCACCATTCACCGGGACAGGGGTTTCTTACGAGCAGTACTTC
NA | TRBJ2-3 | NA | TRBV5-1 | CASSGVAETSTDTQYF | TGCGCCAGCAGCGGCGTAGCGGAGACTAGCACAGATACGCAGTATTTT
TRBD1 | TRBJ1-4 | NA | TRBV30 | CAWGLQGKGNEKLFF | TGTGCCTGGGGGCTACAGGGGAAGGGTAATGAAAAACTGTTTTTT